The TCR beta chain described here comes from a study of cytotoxic CD8 clonotypes in ibrutinib-treated CLL. Whole-study results and caveats: Clonality rose at ibrutinib response and fell back toward baseline at progression. Samples from sustained-remission and progressing patients were taken at different times.

Sequencing used immunoSEQ multiplex PCR; TCRdb keeps in-frame clones, though not all of them. The sample lists roughly 250,000 clones; 60% to 75% were seen once. Notes on this clone: Its antigen is unknown.

Germline lookup yields CDR1 MNHEY and CDR2 SMNVEV (reference sequence). The length of the CDR3 is 13 residues. Trimming stripped 7 bases from V and 1 base from J, with 11 bases between. The source of about 1.9 micrograms of genomic DNA for TCR beta libraries was cryopreserved PBMCs. This clonotype was obtained from a human donor with chronic lymphocytic leukemia. The sequencing here drew on PBMCs, taken after 24 months of ibrutinib treatment. The chain recombines TRBV27 with TRBJ2-7, with D possibly matching TRBD1 (6 bases). In DNA form, the CDR3 reads TGTGCCAGCACCCAAGGGGGTTCCTACGAGCAGTACTTC. Translating gives CASTQGGSYEQYF.